Listed below are T cell receptor beta chains from one sample, sequenced in a study of cytomegalovirus exposure and HLA in healthy donors. Sequencing used immunoSEQ multiplex PCR; TCRdb keeps in-frame clones, though not all of them. Counted here are some 150,000 clones, 70% to 80% occurring once; the ten biggest clones make up roughly 1.6%. What was sequenced was PBMCs. These receptors were collected from a female donor in good health and CMV-seronegative. Both conserved end residues are part of each CDR3. Each record gives: J gene, V gene, CDR3 protein.

TRBJ2-7	TRBV11-2	CASSFSTGSYEQYF
TRBJ2-7	TRBV9	CASSYSAEQYF
TRBJ1-5	TRBV27	CASSFLTGNQPQHF
TRBJ1-5	TRBV6-5	CASSYRVSQPQHF
TRBJ1-3	TRBV7-7	CASSPEGNAGNTIYF
TRBJ2-5	TRBV12-1	CASSFPPSGLAGDKETQYF
TRBJ2-1	TRBV27	CASSSLAGGYNEQFF
TRBJ1-3	TRBV5-1	CASSPGTVRGNTIYF
TRBJ2-7	TRBV7-9	CASSLEGQGTGSYEQYF
TRBJ2-7	TRBV7-8	CASRPTRGHEQYF
TRBJ1-2	TRBV6-4	CASSPQEGAHGYTF
TRBJ2-1	TRBV7-3	CASSRGTSGYNEQFF
TRBJ2-6	TRBV11-3	CASSFGGFRIPFLGANVLTF
TRBJ1-2	TRBV14	CASSQATRSGGYTF
TRBJ2-3	TRBV19	CASSISTGGWTDTQYF
TRBJ1-6	TRBV6-5	CASGDRDYSPLHF